The 10 T cell receptor beta chains below were found in one sample sequenced in a study of T cell responses to AZD1222 COVID-19 vaccine. Profiling relied on immunoSEQ multiplex PCR, and the TCRdb table lists in-frame clones only, not all of them. The profile shows about 100,000 clones, 80% to 95% of them singletons. The sample in question was peripheral blood, obtained on day 0 of AZD1222 vaccination. These receptor sequences come from an adult in good health.

The gene calls are TRBV29-1 and TRBJ2-3; maybe TRBD2 (6 bases). Trimming pared 6 bases from V and 0 bases from J, leaving 22 bases between. The CDR3 consists of 17 residues. Germline CDR1 and CDR2: SQVTM and ANQGSEA. CDR3 loop: CSVMNVEGRPSTDTQYF. The CDR3, as DNA: TGCAGCGTCATGAATGTGGAGGGGAGGCCTAGCACAGATACGCAGTATTTT.

The chain recombines TRBV6-2 or TRBV6-3 with TRBJ2-5, with D possibly TRBD2 on 6 matching bases. The V gene lost 6 bases and the J gene lost 0 bases, with 11 bases spanning the gap. Germline V lookup: CDR1 MNHEY, CDR2 SVGEGT. CDR3 length equals 14 residues. CDR3 coding DNA: TGTGCCAGCAGCCCCCGGGGGTACCAAGAGACCCAGTACTTC. Its translation: CASSPRGYQETQYF.

The rearrangement joins TRBV12-2 to TRBJ2-7; the D segment call TRBD1 is taken from the table without a DNA check. TRBV12-2 constitutes a pseudogene. The CDR3 spans 14 residues. The CDR3 DNA is TGTGCAAGTCGCCTAAGACAGGGCGGCTACGAGCAGTACTTC. It is translated as CASRLRQGGYEQYF.

This sequence joins TRBV3-1 (or the pseudogene TRBV3-2) and TRBJ2-7; TRBD2 aligns across 10 bases. V shed 4 bases, J shed 1 base, and the junction held 13 bases outside the gene matches. The CDR3 is 18 amino acids. CDR1 and CDR2 from the germline V gene are LGHDT and YNNKEL (reference sequence). The CDR3 sequence: CASSPRQGRLAGSYEQYF. The CDR3 DNA is TGTGCCAGCAGCCCCAGACAGGGCAGACTAGCGGGTTCCTACGAGCAGTACTTC.

CDR3 loop: CASSYQEGVNTEAFF. DNA of the CDR3: TGTGCCAGCAGTTACCAAGAAGGGGTGAACACTGAAGCTTTCTTT. This sequence joins TRBV6-5 and TRBJ1-1; TRBD1 might be the D (5 bases). The V gene's germline CDR1 is MNHEY and CDR2 SVGAGI. V gave up 2 bases and J gave up 0 bases, with 10 bases separating them. The CDR3 is 15 residues long.

V and J are TRBV29-1 and TRBJ2-1; unclear D gene. CDR1 and CDR2 (germline): SQVTM, ANQGSEA. The V gene lost 7 bases and the J gene lost 5 bases, with 18 bases spanning the gap. This CDR3 has 14 residues. CDR3 loop: CSARPGPNHNEQFF. The CDR3 DNA is TGCAGCGCCAGGCCGGGTCCCAACCACAATGAGCAGTTCTTC.

V is TRBV7-9 and J is TRBJ1-3, with TRBD1 identical over 7 bases. With 1 base clipped from V and 0 bases from J, the junction kept 6 bases outside the gene matches. The CDR3 sequence is 17 residues long. Germline values: CDR1 SEHNR, CDR2 FQNEAQ (reference sequence). CDR3 residues: CASSLGGTVASGNTIYF. The CDR3 DNA follows: TGTGCCAGCAGCTTAGGAGGGACAGTTGCCTCTGGAAACACCATATATTTT.

V is TRBV7-2 and J is TRBJ1-1, with a weak D call TRBD1 (6 bases). Per germline, CDR1 SGHTA and CDR2 FQGNSA. Trimming removed 1 base from V and 0 bases from J, with 9 bases in between. This CDR3 is 15 amino acids long. The CDR3 DNA reads TGTGCCAGCAGCTTAGGAGGGGGGATGAACACTGAAGCTTTCTTT. As protein: CASSLGGGMNTEAFF.

J is TRBJ2-5 and V is TRBV3-1 (or the pseudogene TRBV3-2); TRBD2 might be the D (5 bases). Trimming removed 4 bases from V and 2 bases from J, with 14 bases in between. The CDR3 has 15 amino acids. The germline V gene encodes CDR1 LGHDT and CDR2 YNNKEL (reference sequence). This chain's CDR3 is CASSPRTFGQETQYF. The CDR3 DNA follows: TGTGCCAGCAGCCCACGGACTTTTGGGCAAGAGACCCAGTACTTC.

The genes are TRBV6-5 and TRBJ1-5; D may be TRBD1 (5 bases). Germline values: CDR1 MNHEY, CDR2 SVGAGI. Trimming left V 5 bases short and J 3 bases short, with 8 bases between. The CDR3 covers 13 residues. Here the CDR3 reads CASSPRDNQPQHF. CDR3 sequence (DNA): TGTGCCAGCAGTCCCAGGGACAATCAGCCCCAGCATTTT.